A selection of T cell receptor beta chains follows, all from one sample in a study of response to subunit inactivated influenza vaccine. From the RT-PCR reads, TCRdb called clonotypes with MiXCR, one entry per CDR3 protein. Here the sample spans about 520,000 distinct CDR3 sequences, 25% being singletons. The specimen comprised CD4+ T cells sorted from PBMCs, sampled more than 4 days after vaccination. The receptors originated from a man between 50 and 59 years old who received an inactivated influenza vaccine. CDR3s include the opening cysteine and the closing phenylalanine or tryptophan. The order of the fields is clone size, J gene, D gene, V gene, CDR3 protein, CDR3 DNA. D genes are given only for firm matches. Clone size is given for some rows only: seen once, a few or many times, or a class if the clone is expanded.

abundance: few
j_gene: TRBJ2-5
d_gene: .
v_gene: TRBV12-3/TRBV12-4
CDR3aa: CASSRLGRGETQYF
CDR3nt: TGTGCCAGCAGTCGACTGGGACGGGGAGAGACCCAGTACTTC

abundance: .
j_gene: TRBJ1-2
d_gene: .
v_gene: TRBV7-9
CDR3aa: CASSSTVVSYTF
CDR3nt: TGTGCCAGCAGCTCGACAGTAGTCAGCTACACCTTC

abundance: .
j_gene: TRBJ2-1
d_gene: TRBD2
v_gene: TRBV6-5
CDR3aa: CASSYLGLAGFSEQFF
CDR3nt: TGTGCCAGCAGTTACTTGGGACTAGCGGGATTCTCTGAGCAGTTCTTC

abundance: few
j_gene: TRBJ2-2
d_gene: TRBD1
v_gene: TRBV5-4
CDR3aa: CASSPDRGRSGELFF
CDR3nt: TGTGCCAGCAGCCCTGACAGGGGGCGGTCCGGGGAGCTGTTTTTT

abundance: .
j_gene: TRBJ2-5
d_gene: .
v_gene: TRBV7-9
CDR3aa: CASSFTGVFETQYF
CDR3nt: TGTGCCAGCAGCTTCACAGGAGTGTTCGAGACCCAGTACTTC

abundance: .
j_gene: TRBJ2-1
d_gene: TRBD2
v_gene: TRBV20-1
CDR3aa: CSARDLAGYNKQFF
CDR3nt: TGCAGTGCTAGAGATTTAGCGGGATACAATAAGCAGTTCTTC

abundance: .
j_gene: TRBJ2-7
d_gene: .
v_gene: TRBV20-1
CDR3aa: CSAHPTGDYEQYF
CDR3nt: TGCAGTGCCCACCCGACAGGTGACTACGAGCAGTACTTC

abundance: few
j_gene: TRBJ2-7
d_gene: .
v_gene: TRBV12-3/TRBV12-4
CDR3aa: CASWLGSGSYEQYF
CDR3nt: TGTGCCAGCTGGTTGGGTAGCGGCTCCTACGAGCAGTACTTC

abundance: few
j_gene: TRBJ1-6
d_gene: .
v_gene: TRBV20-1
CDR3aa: CSARDQRFGGGQRGNSPLHF
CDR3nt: TGCAGTGCTAGAGATCAAAGGTTCGGTGGTGGACAGAGGGGTAATTCACCCCTCCACTTT

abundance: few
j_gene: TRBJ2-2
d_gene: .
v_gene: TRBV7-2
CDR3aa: CASSSSVGTGELFF
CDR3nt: TGTGCCAGCAGCTCCTCCGTGGGAACCGGGGAGCTGTTTTTT

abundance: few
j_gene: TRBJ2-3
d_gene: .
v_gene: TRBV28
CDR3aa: CASFSPDTQYF
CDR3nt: TGTGCCAGCTTCTCACCAGATACGCAGTATTTT

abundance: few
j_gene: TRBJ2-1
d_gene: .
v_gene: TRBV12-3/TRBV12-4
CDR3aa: CASSFIVGNNEQFF
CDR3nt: TGTGCCAGCAGTTTTATAGTCGGGAACAATGAGCAGTTCTTC

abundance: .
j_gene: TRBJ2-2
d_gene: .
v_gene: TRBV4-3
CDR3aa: CASSQDLMVRDTGELFF
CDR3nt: TGCGCCAGCAGCCAAGATCTCATGGTGAGGGACACCGGGGAGCTGTTTTTT

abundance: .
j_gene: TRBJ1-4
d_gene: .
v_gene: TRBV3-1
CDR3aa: CASSQSPGRANEKLFF
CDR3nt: TGTGCCAGCAGCCAATCTCCAGGGCGCGCTAATGAAAAACTGTTTTTT

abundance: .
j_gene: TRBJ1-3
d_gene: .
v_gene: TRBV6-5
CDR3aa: CASSSSWGEVNTIYF
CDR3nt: TGTGCCAGCAGTTCCTCTTGGGGCGAGGTCAACACCATATATTTT

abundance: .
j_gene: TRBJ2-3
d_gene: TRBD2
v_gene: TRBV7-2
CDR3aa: CASSLGLAGDQEDTQYF
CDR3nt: TGTGCCAGCAGCTTGGGACTAGCGGGAGATCAGGAAGATACGCAGTATTTT

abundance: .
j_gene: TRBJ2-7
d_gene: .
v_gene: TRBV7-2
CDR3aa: CASSSTRNYEQYF
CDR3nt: TGTGCCAGCAGCTCTACACGGAACTACGAGCAGTACTTC

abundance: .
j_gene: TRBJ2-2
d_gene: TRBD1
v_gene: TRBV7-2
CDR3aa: CASSFGQGITGELFF
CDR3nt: TGTGCCAGCAGCTTTGGACAGGGGATCACCGGGGAGCTGTTTTTT

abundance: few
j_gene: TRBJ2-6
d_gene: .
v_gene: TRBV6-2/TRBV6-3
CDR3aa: CASTDRMRSGANVLTF
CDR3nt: TGTGCCAGCACTGACAGGATGCGCTCTGGGGCCAACGTCCTGACTTTC

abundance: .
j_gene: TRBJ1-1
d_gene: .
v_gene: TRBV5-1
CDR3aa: CASGNEVSNTEAFF
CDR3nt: TGCGCCAGCGGGAATGAGGTGTCAAACACTGAAGCTTTCTTT

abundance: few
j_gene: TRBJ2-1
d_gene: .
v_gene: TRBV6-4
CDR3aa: CASSDSRFSEQFF
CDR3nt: TGTGCCAGCAGTGACTCGAGGTTCAGTGAGCAGTTCTTC

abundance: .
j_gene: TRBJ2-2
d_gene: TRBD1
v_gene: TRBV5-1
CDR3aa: CASSLGTGTGSWNTGELFF
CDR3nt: TGCGCCAGCAGCTTGGGTACCGGGACAGGGTCGTGGAACACCGGGGAGCTGTTTTTT

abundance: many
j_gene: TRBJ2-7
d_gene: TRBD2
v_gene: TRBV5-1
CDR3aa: CASSITSGRSYEQYF
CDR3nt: TGCGCCAGCAGCATAACTAGCGGGCGCTCCTACGAGCAGTACTTC

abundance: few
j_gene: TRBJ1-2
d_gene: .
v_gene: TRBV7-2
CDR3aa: CASSSGRNFYGYTF
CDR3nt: TGTGCCAGCAGCTCGGGACGGAATTTCTATGGCTACACCTTC

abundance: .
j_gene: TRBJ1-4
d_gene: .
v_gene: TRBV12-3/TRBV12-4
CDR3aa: CASSLGWATNEKLFF
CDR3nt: TGTGCCAGCAGTTTAGGCTGGGCAACTAATGAAAAACTGTTTTTT

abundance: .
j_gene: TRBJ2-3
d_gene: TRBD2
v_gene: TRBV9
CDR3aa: CASAASGNPTDTQYF
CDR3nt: TGTGCCAGCGCAGCTAGCGGGAACCCCACAGATACGCAGTATTTT

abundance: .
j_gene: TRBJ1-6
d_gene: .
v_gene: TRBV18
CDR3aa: CASSQTAYNSPLHF
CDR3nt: TGTGCCAGCTCGCAAACGGCCTATAATTCACCCCTCCACTTT

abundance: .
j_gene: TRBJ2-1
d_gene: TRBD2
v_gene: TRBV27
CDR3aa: CASRRAGEYEQFF
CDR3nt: TGTGCCAGCAGAAGAGCGGGAGAGTATGAGCAGTTCTTC